A selection of T cell receptor beta chains follows, all from one sample in a study of somatic mutations in cytotoxic T cells in rheumatoid arthritis. TCRdb keeps only in-frame clones here, not all; method: immunoSEQ multiplex PCR. The profile covers roughly 20,000 clones, with about two thirds appearing a single time and over 15% taken by the ten largest. Specimen: CD8+ T cells sorted from blood. These receptors were taken from an adult with rheumatoid arthritis. Each CDR3 is given with its conserved first and last residue. Fields, in order: V gene, J gene, clone size, D gene, CDR3 DNA, CDR3 protein. A D gene is named only where the DNA matches it firmly. The listing skips clone size in some rows; elsewhere it reads once, few, many or a size class.

TRBV11-1	TRBJ2-3	few	TRBD2	TGTGCCAGCAGCGGAACGACTAGCGGGGGATCTAGCACAGATACGCAGTATTTT	CASSGTTSGGSSTDTQYF
TRBV6-5	TRBJ1-5	few	.	TGTGCCAGCAGTTACTCAGCGGCAGGGATGGGTCAGCCCCAGCATTTT	CASSYSAAGMGQPQHF
TRBV6-1	TRBJ2-7	.	.	TGTGCCAGCAGTGAATTGTGGGGGACCTACGAGCAGTACTTC	CASSELWGTYEQYF
TRBV4-2	TRBJ1-1	.	.	TGTGCCAGCAGCCCGCAAACGGGGGGGAACACTGAAGCTTTCTTT	CASSPQTGGNTEAFF
TRBV7-6	TRBJ2-2	.	.	TGTGCCAGCAGCTTTAACCCCGGAGGTAGCGGGAACACCGGGGAGCTGTTTTTT	CASSFNPGGSGNTGELFF
TRBV19	TRBJ2-5	.	.	TGTGCCAGTAGTATTTTAGACAGCGAGACCCAGTACTTC	CASSILDSETQYF
TRBV27	TRBJ2-1	.	.	TGTGCCAGCAGTTTCCCTGGGGATGAGCAGTTCTTC	CASSFPGDEQFF
TRBV11-3	TRBJ1-4	.	.	TGTGCCAGCAGCTTAGTCCCCAGGGAAAGTGAAAAACTGTTTTTT	CASSLVPRESEKLFF
TRBV25-1	TRBJ1-4	few	.	TGTGCCAGCAGTCCCAGTGGGGGAGAAAAACTGTTTTTT	CASSPSGGEKLFF
TRBV2	TRBJ1-5	.	.	TGTGCCTCTCTCGGGGGTGGCAATCAGCCCCAGCATTTT	CASLGGGNQPQHF
TRBV7-8	TRBJ2-7	few	.	TGTGCCAGCAGCTTAGGTCAGATGAAGGGCCACGAGCAGTACTTC	CASSLGQMKGHEQYF
TRBV28	TRBJ1-1	.	.	TGTGCCAGCAGTCCAGTCGGGGGGGCTTTCTTT	CASSPVGGAFF
TRBV4-3	TRBJ1-1	once	.	TGCGCCAGCAGCCAAGCGAACCTGGGGAACACTGAAGCTTTCTTT	CASSQANLGNTEAFF
TRBV4-1	TRBJ1-1	.	.	TGCGCCAGCAGCCAAGATAAGGGGCAGAGGGCTTTCTTT	CASSQDKGQRAFF
TRBV11-2	TRBJ1-5	.	.	TGTGCCAGCAGCGCAGATGACTGGAGCAATCAGCCCCAGCATTTT	CASSADDWSNQPQHF
TRBV11-3	TRBJ2-1	.	.	TGTGCCAGCACCCGGGACTCCCTCGGCGATGAGCAGTTCTTC	CASTRDSLGDEQFF
TRBV5-4	TRBJ2-7	.	TRBD1	TGTGCCAGCAGCTTGGAGGGGGCAAGCTCCTACGAGCAGTACTTC	CASSLEGASSYEQYF
TRBV7-8	TRBJ2-7	.	TRBD1	TGTGCCAGCAGCATCCGGGACAGGCCTCCCTACGAGCAGTACTTC	CASSIRDRPPYEQYF
TRBV5-4	TRBJ2-7	.	.	TGTGCCAGCAGCTTGGGGGGGGCGTCCTACGAGCAGTACTTC	CASSLGGASYEQYF
TRBV11-3	TRBJ2-2	.	.	TGTGCCAGCAGCTTGGGGGCCGATAACACCGGGGAGCTGTTTTTT	CASSLGADNTGELFF
TRBV7-9	TRBJ1-4	.	.	TGTGCCAGCAGTACACAAGCGCGGGATGAAAAACTGTTTTTT	CASSTQARDEKLFF
TRBV19	TRBJ1-6	once	TRBD1	TGTGCCAGTAGTATTTGGACAGGGGCAAATAATTCACCCCTCCACTTT	CASSIWTGANNSPLHF
TRBV9	TRBJ2-7	few	.	TGTGCCAGCAGCAGCGGTAGCTCCTACGAGCAGTACTTC	CASSSGSSYEQYF
TRBV6-5	TRBJ2-2	.	TRBD2	TGTGCCAGCCAGGGACTAGCCTTCACCGGGGAGCTGTTTTTT	CASQGLAFTGELFF
TRBV28	TRBJ2-7	.	.	TGTGCCAGCAGTTTGAACCACGAGCAGTACTTC	CASSLNHEQYF
TRBV11-1	TRBJ2-3	.	.	TGTGCCAGCAGCCCCCAGTCTGCGGATACGCAGTATTTT	CASSPQSADTQYF
TRBV9	TRBJ1-3	medium-sized	.	TGTGCCAGCAGCGTAGCTACGGGAAACACCATATATTTT	CASSVATGNTIYF
TRBV9	TRBJ2-2	.	TRBD2	TGTGCCAGCAGCGTAGGGCTAGCGGGGGTTAACACCGGGGAGCTGTTTTTT	CASSVGLAGVNTGELFF
TRBV9	TRBJ1-1	.	.	TGTGCCAGCAGCGTAGGGGTGGGCACTGAAGCTTTCTTT	CASSVGVGTEAFF
TRBV6-5	TRBJ1-5	.	TRBD1	TGTGCCAGCAGCCGGGGACAGCGCAATCAGCCCCAGCATTTT	CASSRGQRNQPQHF
TRBV25-1	TRBJ2-7	.	TRBD1	TGTGCCAGCACTCCCCGGGACAGGGCCTACGAGCAGTACTTC	CASTPRDRAYEQYF
TRBV7-6	TRBJ2-2	.	TRBD2	TGTGCCAGCAAACTAGCGGGGGGTACCGGGGAGCTGTTTTTT	CASKLAGGTGELFF
TRBV10-3	TRBJ1-5	.	.	TGTGCCATCACCCCTTTTGATCAGCCCCAGCATTTT	CAITPFDQPQHF
TRBV5-4	TRBJ2-1	.	.	TGTGCCAGCAGCCCCAGCTCCTACAATGAGCAGTTCTTC	CASSPSSYNEQFF
TRBV4-3	TRBJ2-1	.	.	TGCGCCAGCAGCCAAGATACACAGGATGGCAATGAGCAGTTCTTC	CASSQDTQDGNEQFF